Below are 26 T cell receptor beta chains sequenced from a single sample in a study of T cell responses to AZD1222 COVID-19 vaccine (dated by TCRdb to the early 2020s). The time point label, as the study defines it: about 28 days (+/-7) after the second vaccine dose. The library relied on the immunoSEQ multiplex PCR assay. TCRdb limited this immuneACCESS table to in-frame rearrangements with V and J called. A share of clones is missing; checked studies link under half to unresolved V genes, and the rest is unexplained. The sample has 180,000 or so clones on record, 70% to 90% of them singletons. The ten largest clones add up to roughly 26% of the sample. The sequencing used peripheral blood, collected 28 days after the second AZD1222 dose. The receptors originated from an adult who received the AZD1222 COVID-19 vaccine.

The CDR3 nucleotides read TGTGCCAGTAGCCGTCGGACAGACCCCCTGAAGACCATATATTTT. It yields the protein CASSRRTDPLKTIYF. The chain joins TRBV19 to TRBJ1-3, with a weak D call TRBD1 (6 bases). Per the germline V gene, CDR1 is LNHDA and CDR2 is SQIVND (reference sequence). V dropped 6 bases and J dropped 10 bases, with 22 bases sitting between them. The CDR3 covers 15 residues.

V gene TRBV5-1 combines with J gene TRBJ2-5; maybe TRBD2 (6 bases). Germline CDR1 SGHRS, CDR2 YFSETQ. Trimming pared 1 base from V and 1 base from J, leaving 8 bases between. The CDR3 extends over 14 amino acids. The DNA of the CDR3 is TGCGCCAGCAGCTTGTTCGGGGGCCAAGAGACCCAGTACTTC. Its translation: CASSLFGGQETQYF.

This clone was counted only a few times. The chain employs TRBV4-3 and TRBJ1-4, with 9 positions matching TRBD1. The CDR3 covers 16 residues. Looked up from germline, CDR1 is LGHNA and CDR2 is YSLEER. J gave up 8 bases and V 1 base, and 8 bases lay outside the gene matches. The CDR3 DNA is TGCGCCAGCAGCCAAGGGCCCGGGACAGGGAAGGAAAAACTGTTTTTT. Translating it yields CASSQGPGTGKEKLFF.

This chain links TRBV28 with TRBJ2-7; D is ambiguous. V lost 6 bases, J lost 12 bases, and 18 bases lay in between. The CDR3 contains 12 residues. Germline CDR1 and CDR2: MDHEN and SYDVKM. The CDR3 DNA reads TGTGCCAGCAGGATATCTGGAAGGGTTCTGTACTTC. Translated: CASRISGRVLYF.

This sequence joins TRBV7-2 and TRBJ2-4; perhaps TRBD1 as D (6 bases). Germline CDR1 reads SGHTA; CDR2 reads FQGNSA. The CDR3 is 13 amino acids. Trimming removed 3 bases from V and 7 bases from J, with 10 bases in between. CDR3 sequence: CASSFGQSNIQYF. The CDR3 DNA sequence: TGTGCCAGCAGCTTCGGACAGTCGAACATTCAGTACTTC.

The chain carries TRBV6-2 or TRBV6-3 and TRBJ1-2; D is uncertain. V shed 6 bases and J shed 5 bases, with 13 bases lying between them. This CDR3 has 13 residues. Germline CDR1 is MNHEY and CDR2 is SVGEGT. The CDR3 DNA reads TGTGCCAGCAGCCCGACGGACCTATATGGCTACACCTTC. Translating gives CASSPTDLYGYTF.

The count of this clone is one. The gene calls are TRBV5-5 and TRBJ1-1; 8 nucleotides agree with TRBD1. Germline-derived CDR1 and CDR2 are SGHKS and YYEKEE (reference sequence). V shed 4 bases, J shed 3 bases, and the junction held 11 bases outside the gene matches. The CDR3 is made up of 16 amino acids. The CDR3 DNA is TGTGCCAGCAGCCGGGGACAGGCTATGAGGGACACTGAAGCTTTCTTT. It is translated as CASSRGQAMRDTEAFF.

The chain links TRBV7-3 to TRBJ2-3, with 16 bases lining up with TRBD2. The ends lost 5 bases at V and 6 bases at J; junction bases unmatched: 5. Germline V gene data show CDR1 as SGHTA and CDR2 as FQGTGA. This CDR3 region has 16 residues. Here the CDR3 reads CASSPKGLAGGDTQYF. The CDR3 nucleotides read TGTGCCAGCAGCCCAAAGGGACTAGCGGGAGGGGATACGCAGTATTTT.

CDR3 in DNA: TGTGCCAGCAGCTTAGGTGAGGGGAAAGGGTACAATGAGCAGTTCTTC. This codes for CASSLGEGKGYNEQFF. V and J are TRBV11-3 and TRBJ2-1, with D perhaps TRBD1 or TRBD2 (5 bases each). The germline V gene has CDR1 SGHNT and CDR2 YENEEA. The V end lost 1 base, the J end lost 4 bases, and 14 bases lay between the germline ends. The CDR3 sequence is 16 residues long.

This clone was seen just once. The chain employs TRBV5-1 and TRBJ2-3, with 12 positions matching TRBD2. Per the germline V gene, CDR1 is SGHRS and CDR2 is YFSETQ. V lost 5 bases, J lost 0 bases, and 4 bases stayed unmatched. The CDR3 covers 16 residues. The CDR3 nucleotides are TGCGCCAGCAGAACCGGGACTAGCGGGAGCACAGATACGCAGTATTTT. Translating gives CASRTGTSGSTDTQYF.

CDR3 nucleotides: TGTGCCAGCAGCCAAGATGCCTTTGGGACATCATATGGCTACACCTTC. Its protein is CASSQDAFGTSYGYTF. This sequence joins TRBV4-2 and TRBJ1-2; D is possibly TRBD1 (6 bases). V dropped 0 bases and J dropped 5 bases, with 16 bases sitting between them. The CDR3 totals 16 residues. The germline V gene has CDR1 LGHNA and CDR2 YNFKEQ.

This chain joins TRBV5-1 and TRBJ1-4; the match to TRBD1 covers 8 bases. The V gene end was trimmed by 5 bases and the J gene end by 3 bases; junction bases not matched to a gene: 6. Germline V gene lookup returns CDR1 SGHRS and CDR2 YFSETQ. The CDR3 is 15 residues long. CDR3 region: CASRQTGGSNEKLFF. Written as DNA, the CDR3 is TGCGCCAGCAGACAAACAGGGGGGTCTAATGAAAAACTGTTTTTT.

The chain has TRBV18 and TRBJ2-7; 8 bases are shared with TRBD2. CDR3 length: 16 residues. V trimming: 0 bases; J trimming: 4 bases; junction bases outside the gene matches: 8. Germline V gene data show CDR1 as KGHSH and CDR2 as LQKENI. CDR3 sequence reads: CASSPPGLAGKYEQYF. In nucleotides, the CDR3 is TGTGCCAGCTCACCACCTGGGCTAGCGGGCAAATACGAGCAGTACTTC. The entire variable domain, with the rest obtained from reference TRBV18 and TRBJ2-7, is as follows: NAGVMQNPRHLVRRRGQEARLRCSPMKGHSHVYWYRQLPEEGLKFMVYLQKENIIDESGMPKERFSAEFPKEGPSILRIQQVVRGDSAAYFCASSPPGLAGKYEQYFGPGTRLTVT.

This chain connects TRBV6-5 to TRBJ2-1; D is undetermined. V dropped 7 bases and J dropped 9 bases, with 19 bases sitting between them. The CDR3 runs to 14 residues. Per the germline V gene, CDR1 is MNHEY and CDR2 is SVGAGI. The CDR3 is CASNLTPGKVEQFF. Here the CDR3 DNA reads TGTGCCAGCAATTTGACTCCGGGTAAGGTTGAGCAGTTCTTC.

This clone was observed a handful of times. The DNA for the CDR3 is TGCAGTGCTAGTAACCCCCTTAACACTGAAGCTTTCTTT. As protein: CSASNPLNTEAFF. This sequence joins TRBV20-1 and TRBJ1-1; no clear D. V was clipped by 3 bases and J by 2 bases, with 10 bases between them. Germline assignment: CDR1 DFQATT and CDR2 SNEGSKA (reference sequence). The CDR3 covers 13 residues.

This rearrangement joins TRBV7-3 to TRBJ1-3; D is possibly TRBD1 (5 bases). The V gene lost 2 bases and the J gene lost 0 bases, with 14 bases spanning the gap. This CDR3 contains 17 residues. CDR1 is SGHTA, CDR2 FQGTGA, per germline. CDR3 protein: CASSLDPGRLSGNTIYF. DNA of the CDR3: TGTGCCAGCAGCTTAGATCCGGGACGCCTCTCTGGAAACACCATATATTTT.

This clone was counted between two and nine times. The V call is TRBV20-1, the J call TRBJ2-7, with 9 bases lining up with TRBD1. The CDR3 covers 16 residues. Germline V CDR1 and CDR2: DFQATT, SNEGSKA (reference sequence). V was pared by 3 bases and J by 4 bases, with 13 bases of the junction left unmatched. The CDR3 loop is CSASLSGTGLLYEQYF. The CDR3 DNA sequence: TGCAGTGCTAGTTTATCCGGGACAGGGCTGTTGTACGAGCAGTACTTC.

V and J are TRBV9 and TRBJ1-3, with 10 bases that match TRBD1. Germline V gives CDR1 SGDLS, CDR2 YYNGEE. The CDR3 consists of 15 residues. V lost 4 bases and J lost 3; bases outside the gene matches: 4. Written as DNA, the CDR3 is TGTGCCAGCAGCACGGGACAGGGGTTTGGAAACACCATATATTTT. This encodes CASSTGQGFGNTIYF.

J is TRBJ2-1 and V is TRBV9; 12 positions match TRBD1. The length of the CDR3 is 15 residues. Germline loops: CDR1 SGDLS, CDR2 YYNGEE. V lost 3 bases, J lost 10 bases, and 8 bases stayed unmatched. CDR3 nucleotides: TGTGCCAGCAGCGGGGGGACAGGGGGCCTGGGAGAGCAGTTCTTC. This encodes CASSGGTGGLGEQFF.

The chain is built from TRBV7-2 and TRBJ1-1; TRBD1 matches at 8 bases. V was clipped by 4 bases and J by 3 bases; unmatched bases: 4. CDR1 is SGHTA and CDR2 is FQGNSA in the germline V gene. The CDR3 extends over 14 amino acids. The CDR3 nucleotides read TGTGCCAGCAGCTCAGACAGGGGAGACACTGAAGCTTTCTTT. It specifies CASSSDRGDTEAFF.

This chain connects TRBV6-1 to TRBJ2-7, with a possible D match to TRBD2 (6 bases). Germline CDR1 reads MNHNS; CDR2 reads SASEGT. The CDR3 contains 17 residues. Trimming removed 3 bases at V and 2 bases at J, with 20 bases between. In nucleotides, the CDR3 is TGTGCCAGCAGTGAGGCAGGGCAGGCGGGGTTTCCCTACGAGCAGTACTTC. This sequence encodes CASSEAGQAGFPYEQYF.

V gene TRBV7-3 combines with J gene TRBJ2-3, with TRBD1 matching 9 bases. With V trimmed by 5 bases and J by 2 bases, 8 bases remained unmatched. Germline lookup yields CDR1 SGHTA and CDR2 FQGTGA. The CDR3 covers 16 residues. The DNA for the CDR3 is TGTGCCAGCAGCGCAAGACAGGGGGGCGACACAGATACGCAGTATTTT. Encoded protein: CASSARQGGDTDTQYF.

J is TRBJ1-1 and V is TRBV12-3 or TRBV12-4; the D is unclear. The V and J ends lost 0 bases and 4 bases respectively, with 6 bases between them. The CDR3 loop spans 13 amino acids. CDR3 loop: CASSLAPGTEAFF. Written as DNA, the CDR3 is TGTGCCAGCAGTTTAGCGCCCGGCACTGAAGCTTTCTTT.

This chain connects TRBV6-1 to TRBJ2-7, with 10 bases lining up with TRBD1. Germline CDR1 MNHNS, CDR2 SASEGT. V lost 8 bases to trimming and J lost 1 base; unmatched junction nucleotides: 8. CDR3 length: 15 amino acids. CDR3 in DNA: TGTGCCAGCGGAGGGAAGGACAGGGGGTCCTACGAGCAGTACTTC. Its protein product is CASGGKDRGSYEQYF.

The chain has TRBV7-2 and TRBJ2-2, with 9 positions matching TRBD2. The J segment lost 4 bases and the V segment lost 3 bases, leaving 3 bases of the junction unmatched. In germline, CDR1 is SGHTA, CDR2 FQGNSA. CDR3 length: 15 residues. The CDR3 region is CASSFKAGGTGELFF. In DNA, the CDR3 is TGTGCCAGCAGCTTTAAAGCGGGAGGCACCGGGGAGCTGTTTTTT.

The rearrangement joins TRBV6-1 to TRBJ1-6; TRBD1 aligns across 7 bases. The CDR3 is 13 amino acids. The V gene end was trimmed by 3 bases and the J gene end by 11 bases; junction bases not matched to a gene: 4. Looked up from germline, CDR1 is MNHNS and CDR2 is SASEGT. The CDR3 DNA reads as TGTGCCAGCAGTGAGACAGGGATTGCACCCCTCCACTTT. This translates into CASSETGIAPLHF.